This is a list of T cell receptor beta chains from one sample in a study of Tregs in tolerant kidney transplant recipients. Profiled with immunoSEQ multiplex PCR; TCRdb holds only in-frame clones, not every one. The sample includes fewer than 70,000 clones, approximately 82% of them seen just once. Sequenced input: CD4+ T cells from blood. Receptor source: a human donor in good health. Both conserved end residues are part of each CDR3. Rows may omit the clone size; those that give it use once, few, many or a size class.

TRBV13	19	TRBJ2-6	.	CASSSSPASASSGANVLTF
TRBV5-1	17	TRBJ1-1	.	CASSLQPTGTANTEAFF
TRBV4-3	13	TRBJ1-2	.	CASSRGWDYGYTF
TRBV7-9	17	TRBJ1-2	.	CASSQRTGALANYGYTF
TRBV7-2	15	TRBJ2-7	once	CASSPQWGPGYEQYF
TRBV2	14	TRBJ2-5	.	CASRPGTMVETQYF
TRBV10-3	12	TRBJ1-3	.	CAIRETGNTIYF
TRBV10-3	16	TRBJ2-2	few	CAIRSGLSANTGELFF
TRBV7-2	15	TRBJ2-3	.	CASSLRRPGENTQYF
TRBV20-1	11	TRBJ2-7	.	CSASYAYEQYF
TRBV2	13	TRBJ2-1	.	CASSLRGAGEQFF
TRBV7-3	15	TRBJ1-1	few	CASSSNGGANTEAFF
TRBV2	15	TRBJ2-7	.	CASRNDRGPSYEQYF
TRBV11-2	17	TRBJ2-7	.	CASSILRGRDESYEQYF
TRBV18	14	TRBJ1-2	.	CASSRGAQNYGYTF
TRBV25-1	14	TRBJ2-1	.	CAVRPQSSYNEQFF
TRBV12-5	14	TRBJ1-6	medium-sized	CASGFGQLNSPLHF